Below are 8 T cell receptor beta chains sequenced from a single sample in a study of response to subunit inactivated influenza vaccine. MiXCR, applied by TCRdb to the RT-PCR reads, yields one record per CDR3 protein. The sample records more than 500,000 distinct CDR3 sequences, around 10% being singletons. The sample also formed part of further work on T cells expressing NK-cell markers. That study reports: With UMIs, 5'RACE template switching was used to make TCR beta cDNA.

The sample in question was PBMCs from blood, obtained on the day of vaccination. The origin of the receptors is a man aged 50-60 years who received an inactivated influenza vaccine.

CDR3 protein: CASSEYGIEQFF. The CDR3 bases are TGTGCCAGCAGTGAATACGGAATAGAGCAGTTCTTC. The chain uses TRBV25-1 and TRBJ2-1; D uncertain. This CDR3 is built from 12 residues. V dropped 0 bases and J dropped 10 bases, with 7 bases sitting between them. Looked up from germline, CDR1 is MGHDK and CDR2 is SYGVNS.

This clonotype was seen repeatedly, ten times or more. The chain has TRBV7-9 and TRBJ2-7; possible D gene TRBD1, 5 bases. Trimming took 2 bases from V and 2 from J, leaving 10 bases between them. CDR1 and CDR2 (germline): SEHNR, FQNEAQ (reference sequence). The CDR3 is made up of 14 amino acids. CDR3 sequence reads: CASSLTQGTYEQYF. Written as DNA, the CDR3 is TGTGCCAGCAGCTTAACCCAGGGTACCTACGAGCAGTACTTC. The variable domain in full, with the rest retrieved from reference TRBV7-9 and TRBJ2-7, is DTGVSQNPRHKITKRGQNVTFRCDPISEHNRLYWYRQTLGQGPEFLTYFQNEAQLEKSRLLSDRFSAERPKGSFSTLEIQRTEQGDSAMYLCASSLTQGTYEQYFGPGTRLTVT.

This clonotype was picked up many times. This rearrangement joins TRBV20-1 to TRBJ2-1, with 7 bases that match TRBD2. Germline trimming cut 1 base from V and 5 bases from J; bases unmatched to any gene: 2. CDR3 length equals 13 residues. Germline lookup yields CDR1 DFQATT and CDR2 SNEGSKA (reference sequence). CDR3 DNA sequence: TGCAGTGCTAGAGGCGGGAGCAACAATGAGCAGTTCTTC. This codes for CSARGGSNNEQFF.

This clonotype was seen a few times. The chain carries TRBV28 and TRBJ2-3; possibly TRBD1 for D (6 bases). This CDR3 is built from 13 residues. Per germline, CDR1 MDHEN and CDR2 SYDVKM. The germline V and J ends were trimmed by 6 bases and 5 bases, with 12 bases remaining between them. The CDR3 coding sequence is TGTGCCAGCAGCTTTCCCAGGGGAGATACGCAGTATTTT. Its translation is CASSFPRGDTQYF.

This clonotype was picked up a small number of times. The rearrangement uses TRBV4-3 and TRBJ2-7; 7 bases line up with TRBD1. The CDR3 sequence is 16 residues long. V lost 0 bases and J lost 3; bases outside the gene matches: 8. Looked up from germline, CDR1 is LGHNA and CDR2 is YSLEER. The CDR3 sequence is CASSQDQQGPGYEQYF. The CDR3 DNA follows: TGCGCCAGCAGCCAAGACCAACAGGGGCCTGGCTACGAGCAGTACTTC.

This clonotype was seen a handful of times. The rearrangement joins TRBV12-3 or TRBV12-4 to TRBJ2-2; TRBD2 agrees at 8 bases. The CDR3 loop spans 15 amino acids. With V trimmed by 6 bases and J by 3 bases, 6 bases remained unmatched. DNA for the CDR3: TGTGCCAGCAGGCCCACTAGCGGCGACACCGGGGAGCTGTTTTTT. This codes for CASRPTSGDTGELFF.

This clonotype was observed a handful of times. V is TRBV20-1 and J is TRBJ2-1; a possible D gene is TRBD1 (5 bases). V was shortened by 6 bases and J by 3 bases, with 12 bases between the two germline ends. CDR1 is DFQATT and CDR2 is SNEGSKA in the germline V gene (reference sequence). The CDR3 consists of 13 residues. CDR3 nucleotides: TGCAGTGCACATCGACAGTACTACAATGAGCAGTTCTTC. Encoded protein: CSAHRQYYNEQFF.

This clonotype showed up just a few times. The genes are TRBV12-3 or TRBV12-4 and TRBJ2-1; 8 bases fit TRBD2. This CDR3 comprises 14 residues. J was trimmed by 9 bases and V by 2 bases; bases with no gene match: 6. This CDR3 reads CASSLRGGLSEQFF. The CDR3 nucleotides are TGTGCCAGCAGTTTACGGGGGGGCCTAAGTGAGCAGTTCTTC.